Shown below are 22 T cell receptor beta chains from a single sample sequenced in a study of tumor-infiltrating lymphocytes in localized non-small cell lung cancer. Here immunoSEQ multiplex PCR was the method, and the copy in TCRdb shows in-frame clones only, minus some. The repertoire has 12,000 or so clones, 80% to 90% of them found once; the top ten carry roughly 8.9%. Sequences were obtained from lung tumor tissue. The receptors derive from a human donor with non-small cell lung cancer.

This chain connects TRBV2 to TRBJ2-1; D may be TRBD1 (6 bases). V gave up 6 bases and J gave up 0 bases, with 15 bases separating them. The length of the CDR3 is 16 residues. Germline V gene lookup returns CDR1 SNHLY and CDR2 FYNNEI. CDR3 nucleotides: TGTGCCAGCAGGCGAGAGATGGACAGCTCCTACAATGAGCAGTTCTTC. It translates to CASRREMDSSYNEQFF.

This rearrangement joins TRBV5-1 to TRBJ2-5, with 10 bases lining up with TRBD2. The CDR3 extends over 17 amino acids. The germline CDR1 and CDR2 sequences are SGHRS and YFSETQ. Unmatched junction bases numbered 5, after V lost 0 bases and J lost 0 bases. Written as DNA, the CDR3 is TGCGCCAGCAGCTTGGGGACGACTAGCGGGCACCAAGAGACCCAGTACTTC. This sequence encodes CASSLGTTSGHQETQYF.

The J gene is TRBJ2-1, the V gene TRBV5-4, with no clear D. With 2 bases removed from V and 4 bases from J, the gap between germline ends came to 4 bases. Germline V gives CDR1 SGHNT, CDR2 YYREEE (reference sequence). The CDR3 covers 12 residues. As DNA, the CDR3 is TGTGCCAGCAGCTTACTATACAATGAGCAGTTCTTC. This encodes CASSLLYNEQFF.

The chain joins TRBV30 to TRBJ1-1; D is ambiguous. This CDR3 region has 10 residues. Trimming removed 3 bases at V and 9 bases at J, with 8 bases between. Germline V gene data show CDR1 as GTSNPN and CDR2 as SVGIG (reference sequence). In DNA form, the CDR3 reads TGTGCCTGGAGAAGTGTTCAAGCTTTCTTT. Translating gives CAWRSVQAFF.

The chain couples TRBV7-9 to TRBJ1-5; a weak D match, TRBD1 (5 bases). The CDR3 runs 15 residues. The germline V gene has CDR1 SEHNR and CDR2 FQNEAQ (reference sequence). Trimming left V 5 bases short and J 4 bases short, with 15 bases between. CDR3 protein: CASSLGEGRNQPQHF. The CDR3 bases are TGTGCCAGCAGCCTGGGGGAGGGAAGAAATCAGCCCCAGCATTTT.

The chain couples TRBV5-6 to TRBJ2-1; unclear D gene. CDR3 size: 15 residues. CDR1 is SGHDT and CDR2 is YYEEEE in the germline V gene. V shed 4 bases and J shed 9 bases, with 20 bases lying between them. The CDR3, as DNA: TGTGCCAGCAGCGACCCTCGGGCCCTAAAGGGTGAGCAGTTCTTC. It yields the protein CASSDPRALKGEQFF.

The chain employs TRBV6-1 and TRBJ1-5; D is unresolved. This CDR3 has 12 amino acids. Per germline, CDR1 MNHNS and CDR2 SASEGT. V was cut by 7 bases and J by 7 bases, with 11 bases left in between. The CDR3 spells CASTQGKQPQHF. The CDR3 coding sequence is TGTGCCAGCACCCAAGGAAAGCAGCCCCAGCATTTT.

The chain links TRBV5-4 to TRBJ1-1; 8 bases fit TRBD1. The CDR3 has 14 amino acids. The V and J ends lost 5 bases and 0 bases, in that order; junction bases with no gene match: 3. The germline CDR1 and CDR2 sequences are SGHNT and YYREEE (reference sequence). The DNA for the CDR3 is TGTGCCAGCAGTGAGGACAGGGTGAACACTGAAGCTTTCTTT. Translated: CASSEDRVNTEAFF.

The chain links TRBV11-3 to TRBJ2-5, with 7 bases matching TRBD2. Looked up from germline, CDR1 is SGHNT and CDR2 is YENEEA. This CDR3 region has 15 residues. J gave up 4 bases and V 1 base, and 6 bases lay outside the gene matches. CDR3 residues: CASSLGGRRGETQYF. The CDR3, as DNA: TGTGCCAGCAGCTTAGGCGGGAGACGGGGAGAGACCCAGTACTTC.

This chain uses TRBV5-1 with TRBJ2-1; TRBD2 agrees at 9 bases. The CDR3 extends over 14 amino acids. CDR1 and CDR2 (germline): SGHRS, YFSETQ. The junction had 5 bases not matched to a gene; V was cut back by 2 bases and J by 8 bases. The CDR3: CASSFAGGPDEQFF. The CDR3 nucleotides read TGCGCCAGCAGCTTTGCGGGAGGGCCGGATGAGCAGTTCTTC.

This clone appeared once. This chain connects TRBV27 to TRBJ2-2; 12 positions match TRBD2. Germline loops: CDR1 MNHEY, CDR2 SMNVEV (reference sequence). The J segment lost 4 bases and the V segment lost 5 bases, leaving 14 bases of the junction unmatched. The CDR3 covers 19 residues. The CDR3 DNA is TGTGCCAGCAGTCATATTAAATCTAGACTAGCGGGAGCCACCGGGGAGCTGTTTTTT. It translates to CASSHIKSRLAGATGELFF.

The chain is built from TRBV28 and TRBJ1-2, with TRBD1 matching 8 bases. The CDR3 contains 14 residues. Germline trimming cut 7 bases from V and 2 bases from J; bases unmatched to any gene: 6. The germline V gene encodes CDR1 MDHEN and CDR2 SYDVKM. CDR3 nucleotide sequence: TGTGCCAGCACCTCGACAGGGGTGAACTATGGCTACACCTTC. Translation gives CASTSTGVNYGYTF.

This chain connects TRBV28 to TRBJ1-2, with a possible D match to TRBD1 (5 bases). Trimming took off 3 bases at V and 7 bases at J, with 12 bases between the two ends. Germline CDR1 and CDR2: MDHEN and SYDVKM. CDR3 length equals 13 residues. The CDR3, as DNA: TGTGCCAGCAGTTTGGAGGGGACTCGTGGCTACACCTTC. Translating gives CASSLEGTRGYTF.

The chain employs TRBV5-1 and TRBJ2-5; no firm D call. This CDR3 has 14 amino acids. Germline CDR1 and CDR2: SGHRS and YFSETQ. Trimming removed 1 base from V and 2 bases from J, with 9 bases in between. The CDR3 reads CASSLQAQQETQYF. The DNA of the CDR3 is TGCGCCAGCAGCTTGCAGGCACAACAAGAGACCCAGTACTTC.

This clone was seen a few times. CDR3 coding DNA: TGTGCCAGCAGCTCGAGTAGCTGGGGCTACGAGCAGTACTTC. Amino acid sequence: CASSSSSWGYEQYF. The V gene is TRBV5-4, the J gene TRBJ2-7; D not resolved. CDR3 size: 14 residues. Germline-derived CDR1 and CDR2 are SGHNT and YYREEE (reference sequence). Trimming removed 3 bases at V and 3 bases at J, with 13 bases between. Looking up the rest from reference TRBV5-4 and TRBJ2-7 gives the full variable domain: ETGVTQSPTHLIKTRGQQVTLRCSSQSGHNTVSWYQQALGQGPQFIFQYYREEENGRGNFPPRFSGLQFPNYSSELNVNALELDDSALYLCASSSSSWGYEQYFGPGTRLTVT.

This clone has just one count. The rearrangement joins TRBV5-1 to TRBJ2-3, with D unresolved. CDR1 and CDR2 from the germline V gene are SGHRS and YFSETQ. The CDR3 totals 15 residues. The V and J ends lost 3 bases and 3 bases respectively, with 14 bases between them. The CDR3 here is CASSWSVDATDTQYF. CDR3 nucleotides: TGCGCCAGCAGCTGGAGCGTTGATGCGACAGATACGCAGTATTTT.

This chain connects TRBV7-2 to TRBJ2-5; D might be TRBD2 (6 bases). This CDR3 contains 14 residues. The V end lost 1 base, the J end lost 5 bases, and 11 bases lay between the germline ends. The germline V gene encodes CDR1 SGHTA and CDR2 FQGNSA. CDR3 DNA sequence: TGTGCCAGCAGCTTAGGTGGCGGGGTTGAGACCCAGTACTTC. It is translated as CASSLGGGVETQYF.

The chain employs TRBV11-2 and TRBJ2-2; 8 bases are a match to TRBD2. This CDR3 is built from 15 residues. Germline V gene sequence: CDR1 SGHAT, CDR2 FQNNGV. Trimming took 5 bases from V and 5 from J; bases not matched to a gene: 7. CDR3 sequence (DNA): TGTGCCAGCAGCCCCGGGACTAGTCGGACCGGGGAGCTGTTTTTT. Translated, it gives CASSPGTSRTGELFF.

The DNA of the CDR3 is TGCGCCAGCAGCCAAGGGAAGGGACAGGGGGTTAGAGATACGCAGTATTTT. This encodes CASSQGKGQGVRDTQYF. The genes are TRBV4-1 and TRBJ2-3, with TRBD1 matching over 11 bases. V lost 1 base and J lost 5; bases outside the gene matches: 8. CDR3 size: 17 residues. The germline gives CDR1 MGHRA, CDR2 YSYEKL.

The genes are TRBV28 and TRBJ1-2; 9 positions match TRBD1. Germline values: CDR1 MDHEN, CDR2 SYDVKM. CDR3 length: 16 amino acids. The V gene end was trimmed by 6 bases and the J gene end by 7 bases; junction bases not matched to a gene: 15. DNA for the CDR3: TGTGCCAGCAGGTGGATACAGGGGGCTATCCCTCTTGGCTACACCTTC. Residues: CASRWIQGAIPLGYTF.

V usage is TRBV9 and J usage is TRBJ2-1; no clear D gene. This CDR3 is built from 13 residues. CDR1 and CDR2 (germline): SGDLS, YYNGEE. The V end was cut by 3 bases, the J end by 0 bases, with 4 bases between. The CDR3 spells CASSGSSYNEQFF. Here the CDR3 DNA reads TGTGCCAGCAGCGGGAGCTCCTACAATGAGCAGTTCTTC.

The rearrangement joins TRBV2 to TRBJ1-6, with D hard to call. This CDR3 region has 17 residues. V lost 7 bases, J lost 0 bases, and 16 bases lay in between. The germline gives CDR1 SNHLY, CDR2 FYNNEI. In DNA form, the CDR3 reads TGTGCCAGCACCCAAAGACCGGGGAGCTCCTATAATTCACCCCTCCACTTT. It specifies CASTQRPGSSYNSPLHF.